This T cell receptor beta chain was identified during a study of a mutant IDH1 vaccine in newly diagnosed glioma. V lost 8 bases to trimming and J lost 7 bases; unmatched junction nucleotides: 12. This CDR3 contains 14 residues. Looked up from germline, CDR1 is MDHEN and CDR2 is SYDVKM. The data were produced by immunoSEQ multiplex PCR, yet TCRdb's version contains in-frame clones alone and is incomplete. The table has roughly 110,000 clones, 90% seen once; the top ten hold under 0.8%. General observations from the study: Changes to the top peripheral T cell clonotypes appeared unrelated to pseudoprogression.

Noted time point: week 11, during vaccination. Topical imiquimod accompanied each vaccine dose, which consisted of 300 ug of mutant IDH1 20-mer peptide. Notes on this clone: What it recognizes is unknown.

The sequence derives from a woman aged 50 to 60 with glioma. The J gene is TRBJ2-7, the V gene TRBV28, with 9 positions matching TRBD2. Sequenced material: PBMCs, taken from a glioma patient whose treatment included an IDH1 peptide vaccine. Here the CDR3 reads CASVPAGGVEEQYF. DNA for the CDR3: TGTGCCAGCGTCCCAGCGGGAGGAGTGGAGGAGCAGTACTTC.